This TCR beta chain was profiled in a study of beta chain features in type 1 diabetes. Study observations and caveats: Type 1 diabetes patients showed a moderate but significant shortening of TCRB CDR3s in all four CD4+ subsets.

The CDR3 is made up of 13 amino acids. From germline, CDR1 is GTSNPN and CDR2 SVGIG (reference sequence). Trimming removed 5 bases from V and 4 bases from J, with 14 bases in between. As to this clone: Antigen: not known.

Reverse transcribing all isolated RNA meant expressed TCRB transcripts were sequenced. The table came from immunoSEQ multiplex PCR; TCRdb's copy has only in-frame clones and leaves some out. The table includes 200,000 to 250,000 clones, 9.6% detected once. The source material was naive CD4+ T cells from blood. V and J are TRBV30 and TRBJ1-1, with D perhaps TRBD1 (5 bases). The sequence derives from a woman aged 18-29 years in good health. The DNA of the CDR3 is TGTGCCTGGGGGGCCCCACCGAGCACTGAAGCTTTCTTT. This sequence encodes CAWGAPPSTEAFF.